This note documents a single T cell receptor beta chain sequence. In germline, CDR1 is ENHRY, CDR2 SYGVKD. The CDR3 has 12 residues. Trimming removed 8 bases from V and 5 bases from J, with 12 bases in between. Clones were read by immunoSEQ multiplex PCR, and TCRdb kept only the in-frame ones, dropping some. Of over 40,000 clones listed, around 87% were seen once; the top ten hold 3% to 4.5%. These data belong to a study of OX40 agonist ivuxolimab in advanced cancers. Sequencing was performed on CD4+ or CD8+ T cells sorted from blood, taken in a trial of the OX40 agonist ivuxolimab. The rearrangement links TRBV10-3 to TRBJ1-1; a weak D match, TRBD1 (6 bases). The origin of this receptor is an adult with an advanced solid tumor such as melanoma, head and neck, liver or kidney cancer. The CDR3 nucleotides read TGTGCCATCCATCAAGGGGGGACTGAAGCTTTCTTT. Encoded protein: CAIHQGGTEAFF.